Given below is one TCR beta chain in context. Antigen specificity is unknown. One end of the junction is discordant with germline, which a read error may explain. The assay was immunoSEQ multiplex PCR, and TCRdb's table has in-frame clones only and misses some. The sample yields fewer than 25,000 clones, more than 75% seen once. The data are from a study of T cells after posttransplantation cyclophosphamide. Study-wide findings and caveats: TRB overlap between skin or GI tissue T cells and blood was limited. Donor CD8+ memory clones often dominated recipient blood repertoires at later times. Recipient CMV seropositivity and CMV reactivation strongly tracked TRB clonality.

Germline V gene sequence: CDR1 GTSNPN, CDR2 SVGIG (reference sequence). The CDR3 totals 13 residues. The receptor was derived from a woman aged 55-69 years with a blood cancer, CMV-positive, and with a related stem cell donor. The specimen sequenced was PBMCs. V usage is TRBV30 and J usage is TRBJ1-6, with unresolved D. The CDR3 spells CAFVSSYNSPLHF. In DNA, the CDR3 is TGTGCCTTCGTAAGCTCCTATAATTCCCCCCTCCACTTT. The full variable domain, its missing parts supplied by reference TRBV30 and TRBJ1-6, is SQTIHQWPATLVQPVGSPLSLECTVEGTSNPNLYWYRQAAGRGLQLLFYSVGIGQISSEVPQNLSASRPQDRQFILSSKKLLLSDSGFYLCAFVSSYNSPLHFGNGTRLTVT.